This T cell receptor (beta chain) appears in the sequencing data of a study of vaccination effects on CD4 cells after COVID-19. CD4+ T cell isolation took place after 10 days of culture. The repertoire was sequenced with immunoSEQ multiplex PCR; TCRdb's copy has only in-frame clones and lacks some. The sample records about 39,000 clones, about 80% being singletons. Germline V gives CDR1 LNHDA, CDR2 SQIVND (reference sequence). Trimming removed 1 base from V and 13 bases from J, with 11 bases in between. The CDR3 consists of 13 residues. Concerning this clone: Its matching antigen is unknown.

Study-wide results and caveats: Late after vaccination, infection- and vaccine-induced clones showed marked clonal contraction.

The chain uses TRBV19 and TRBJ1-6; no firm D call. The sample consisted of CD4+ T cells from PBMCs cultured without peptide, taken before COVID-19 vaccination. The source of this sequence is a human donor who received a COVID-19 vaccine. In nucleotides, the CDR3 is TGTGCCAGTAGTATAGGAGCGAGATTGCCCCTCCACTTT. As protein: CASSIGARLPLHF.